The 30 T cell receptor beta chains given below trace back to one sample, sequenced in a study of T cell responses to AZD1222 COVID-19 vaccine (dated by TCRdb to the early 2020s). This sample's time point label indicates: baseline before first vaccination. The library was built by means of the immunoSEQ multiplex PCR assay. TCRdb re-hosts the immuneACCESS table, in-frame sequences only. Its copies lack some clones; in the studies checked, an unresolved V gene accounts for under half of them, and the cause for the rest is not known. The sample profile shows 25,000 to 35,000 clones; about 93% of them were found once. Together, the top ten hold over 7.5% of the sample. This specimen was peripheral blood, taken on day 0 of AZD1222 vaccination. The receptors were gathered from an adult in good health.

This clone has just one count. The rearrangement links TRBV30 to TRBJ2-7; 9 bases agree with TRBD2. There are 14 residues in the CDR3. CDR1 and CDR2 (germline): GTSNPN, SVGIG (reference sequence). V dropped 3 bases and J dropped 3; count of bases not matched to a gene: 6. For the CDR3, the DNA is TGTGCCTGGAGAGTGAGCGGGAGGTACTACGAGCAGTACTTC. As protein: CAWRVSGRYYEQYF.

CDR3 region: CASSLELTNTEAFF. The CDR3 bases are TGCGCCAGCAGCTTGGAGCTAACGAACACTGAAGCTTTCTTT. This sequence joins TRBV5-1 and TRBJ1-1; no firm D call. This CDR3 comprises 14 residues. Trimming removed 0 bases from V and 1 base from J, with 7 bases in between. Germline V gene sequence: CDR1 SGHRS, CDR2 YFSETQ.

CDR3 sequence (DNA): TGTGCCAGCAGCCCCGGGACTGTGTCCTACGAGCAGTACTTC. Protein: CASSPGTVSYEQYF. This chain joins TRBV5-4 and TRBJ2-7, with D perhaps TRBD2 (6 bases). The V gene lost 4 bases and the J gene lost 1 base, with 12 bases spanning the gap. This CDR3 spans 14 amino acids. CDR1 SGHNT and CDR2 YYREEE come from the germline V gene (reference sequence).

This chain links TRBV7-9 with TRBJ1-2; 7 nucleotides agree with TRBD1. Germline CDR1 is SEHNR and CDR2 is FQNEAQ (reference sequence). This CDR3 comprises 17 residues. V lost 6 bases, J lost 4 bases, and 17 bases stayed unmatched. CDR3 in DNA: TGTGCCAGCAGTTCCCTCCCCTGGGACAGCCTTCGCTATGGCTACACCTTC. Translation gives CASSSLPWDSLRYGYTF. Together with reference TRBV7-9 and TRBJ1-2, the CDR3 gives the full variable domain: DTGVSQNPRHKITKRGQNVTFRCDPISEHNRLYWYRQTLGQGPEFLTYFQNEAQLEKSRLLSDRFSAERPKGSFSTLEIQRTEQGDSAMYLCASSSLPWDSLRYGYTFGSGTRLTVV.

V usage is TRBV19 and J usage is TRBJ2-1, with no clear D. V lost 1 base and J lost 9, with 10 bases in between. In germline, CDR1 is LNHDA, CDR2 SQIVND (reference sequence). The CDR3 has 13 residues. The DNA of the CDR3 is TGTGCCAGTAGTATAGTCGTTCGGAGTGAGCAGTTCTTC. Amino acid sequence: CASSIVVRSEQFF.

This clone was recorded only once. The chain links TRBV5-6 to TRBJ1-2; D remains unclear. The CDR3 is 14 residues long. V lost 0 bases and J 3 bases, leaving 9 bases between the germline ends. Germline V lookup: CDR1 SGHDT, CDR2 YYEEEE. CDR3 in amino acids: CASSLGDTHYGYTF. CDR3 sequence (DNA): TGTGCCAGCAGCTTGGGGGATACCCACTATGGCTACACCTTC.

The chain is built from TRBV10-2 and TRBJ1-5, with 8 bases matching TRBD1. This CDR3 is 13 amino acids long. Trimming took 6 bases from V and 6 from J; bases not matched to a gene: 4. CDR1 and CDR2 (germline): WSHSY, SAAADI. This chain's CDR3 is CASSQGAAQPQHF. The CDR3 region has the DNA TGCGCCAGCAGCCAGGGGGCGGCTCAGCCCCAGCATTTT.

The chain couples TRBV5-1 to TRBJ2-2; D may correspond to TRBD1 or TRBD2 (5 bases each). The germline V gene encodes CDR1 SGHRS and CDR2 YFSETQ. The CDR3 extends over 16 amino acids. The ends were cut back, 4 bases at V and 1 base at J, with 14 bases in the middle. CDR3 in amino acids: CASSPRGALNTGELFF. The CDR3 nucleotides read TGCGCCAGCAGCCCTAGAGGGGCCCTGAACACCGGGGAGCTGTTTTTT.

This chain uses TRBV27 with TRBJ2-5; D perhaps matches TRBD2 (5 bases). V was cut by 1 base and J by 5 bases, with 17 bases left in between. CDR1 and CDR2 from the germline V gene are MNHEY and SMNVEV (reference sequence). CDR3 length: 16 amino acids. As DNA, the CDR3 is TGTGCCAGCAGTTTATTCGGAGCGGTTGCCGGGGAGACCCAGTACTTC. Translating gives CASSLFGAVAGETQYF.

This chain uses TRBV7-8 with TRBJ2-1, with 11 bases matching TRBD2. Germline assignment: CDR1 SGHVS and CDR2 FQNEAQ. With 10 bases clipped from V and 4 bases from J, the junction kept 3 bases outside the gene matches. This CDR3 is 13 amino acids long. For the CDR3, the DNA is TGTGCCACCGGACTAGCGGGTTACAATGAGCAGTTCTTC. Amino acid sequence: CATGLAGYNEQFF.

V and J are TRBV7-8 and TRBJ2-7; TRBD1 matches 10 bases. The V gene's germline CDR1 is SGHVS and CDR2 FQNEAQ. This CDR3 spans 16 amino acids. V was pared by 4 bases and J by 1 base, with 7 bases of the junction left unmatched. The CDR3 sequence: CASSYRPGQGSYEQYF. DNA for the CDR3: TGTGCCAGCAGCTACCGTCCGGGACAGGGGTCCTACGAGCAGTACTTC. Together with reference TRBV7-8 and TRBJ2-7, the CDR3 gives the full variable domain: GAGVSQSPRYKVAKRGQDVALRCDPISGHVSLFWYQQALGQGPEFLTYFQNEAQLDKSGLPSDRFFAERPEGSVSTLKIQRTQQEDSAVYLCASSYRPGQGSYEQYFGPGTRLTVT.

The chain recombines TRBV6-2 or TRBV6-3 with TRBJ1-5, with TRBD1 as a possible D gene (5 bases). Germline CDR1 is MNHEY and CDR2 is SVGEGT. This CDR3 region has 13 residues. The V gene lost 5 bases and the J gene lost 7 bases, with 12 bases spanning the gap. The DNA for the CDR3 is TGTGCCAGCAGTGGGGCGGGAACCCAGCCCCAGCATTTT. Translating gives CASSGAGTQPQHF.

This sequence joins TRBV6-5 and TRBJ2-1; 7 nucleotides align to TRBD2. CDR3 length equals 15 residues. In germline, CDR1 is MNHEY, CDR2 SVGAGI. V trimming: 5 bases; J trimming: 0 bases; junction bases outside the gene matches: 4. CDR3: CASSISGNSYNEQFF. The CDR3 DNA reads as TGTGCCAGCAGTATAAGCGGGAACTCCTACAATGAGCAGTTCTTC.

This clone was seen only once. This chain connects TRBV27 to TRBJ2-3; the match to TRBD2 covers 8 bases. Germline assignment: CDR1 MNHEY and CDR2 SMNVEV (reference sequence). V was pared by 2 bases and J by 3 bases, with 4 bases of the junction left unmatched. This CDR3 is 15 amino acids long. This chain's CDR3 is CASSLIAGTTDTQYF. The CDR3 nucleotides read TGTGCCAGCAGTTTAATAGCGGGAACGACAGATACGCAGTATTTT.

CDR3 sequence (DNA): TGCGCCAGCAGCTTCAGCGGGGCTCCGGACACCGGGGAGCTGTTTTTT. It encodes CASSFSGAPDTGELFF. The chain links TRBV5-1 to TRBJ2-2; 7 bases align to TRBD2. The CDR3 runs to 16 residues. Germline V gene sequence: CDR1 SGHRS, CDR2 YFSETQ. V lost 2 bases to trimming and J lost 3 bases; unmatched junction nucleotides: 7.

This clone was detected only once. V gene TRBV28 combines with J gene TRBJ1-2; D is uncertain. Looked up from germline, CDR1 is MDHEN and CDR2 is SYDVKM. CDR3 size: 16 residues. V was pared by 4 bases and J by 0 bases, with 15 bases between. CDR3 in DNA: TGTGCCAGCAGTTGGAGGTTTGGGAGCTCTAACTATGGCTACACCTTC. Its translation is CASSWRFGSSNYGYTF.

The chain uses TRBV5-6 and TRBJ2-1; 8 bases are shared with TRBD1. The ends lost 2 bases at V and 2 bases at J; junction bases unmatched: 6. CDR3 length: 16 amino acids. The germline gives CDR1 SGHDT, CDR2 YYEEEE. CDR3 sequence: CASSFGQGVAYNEQFF. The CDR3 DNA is TGTGCCAGCAGCTTCGGACAGGGTGTTGCCTACAATGAGCAGTTCTTC.

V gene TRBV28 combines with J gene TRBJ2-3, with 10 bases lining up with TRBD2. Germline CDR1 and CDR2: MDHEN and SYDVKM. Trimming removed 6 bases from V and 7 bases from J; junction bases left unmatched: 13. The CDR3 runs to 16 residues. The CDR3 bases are TGTGCCAGCAGACCTCAAAGCGGGGGGGCGATGAATACGCAGTATTTT. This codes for CASRPQSGGAMNTQYF.

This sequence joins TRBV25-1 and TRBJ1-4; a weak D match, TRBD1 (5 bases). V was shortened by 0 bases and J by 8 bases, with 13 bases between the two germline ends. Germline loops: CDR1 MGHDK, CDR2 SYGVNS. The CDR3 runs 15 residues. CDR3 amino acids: CASSEYRGSGEKLFF. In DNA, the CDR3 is TGTGCCAGCAGTGAATATAGGGGTTCCGGCGAAAAACTGTTTTTT.

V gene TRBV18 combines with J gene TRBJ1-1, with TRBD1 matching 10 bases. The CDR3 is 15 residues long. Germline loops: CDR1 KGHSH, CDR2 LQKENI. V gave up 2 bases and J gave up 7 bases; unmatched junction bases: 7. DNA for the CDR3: TGTGCCAGCTCACCATCCGGGACAGGGGAAGGTGAAGCTTTCTTT. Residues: CASSPSGTGEGEAFF. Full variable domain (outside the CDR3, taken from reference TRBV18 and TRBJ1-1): NAGVMQNPRHLVRRRGQEARLRCSPMKGHSHVYWYRQLPEEGLKFMVYLQKENIIDESGMPKERFSAEFPKEGPSILRIQQVVRGDSAAYFCASSPSGTGEGEAFFGQGTRLTVV.

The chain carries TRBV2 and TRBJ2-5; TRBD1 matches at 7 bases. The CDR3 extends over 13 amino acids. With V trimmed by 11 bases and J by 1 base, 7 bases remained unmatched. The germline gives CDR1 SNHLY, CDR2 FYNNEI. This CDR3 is CAGSGQPQETQYF. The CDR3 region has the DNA TGTGCCGGCTCGGGACAGCCCCAAGAGACCCAGTACTTC.

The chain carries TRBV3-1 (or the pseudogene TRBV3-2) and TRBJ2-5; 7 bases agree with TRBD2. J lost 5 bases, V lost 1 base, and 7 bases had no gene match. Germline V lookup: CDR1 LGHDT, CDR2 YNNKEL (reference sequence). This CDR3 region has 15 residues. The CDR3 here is CASSQVGGYSETQYF. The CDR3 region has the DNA TGTGCCAGCAGCCAAGTCGGGGGGTACTCCGAGACCCAGTACTTC.

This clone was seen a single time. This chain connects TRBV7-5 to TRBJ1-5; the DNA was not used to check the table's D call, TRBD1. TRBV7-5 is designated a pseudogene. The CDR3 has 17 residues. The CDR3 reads CVRSLAYQTGSNQPQHF. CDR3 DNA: TGTGTCAGAAGCTTAGCTTACCAGACAGGGAGCAATCAGCCCCAGCATTTT.

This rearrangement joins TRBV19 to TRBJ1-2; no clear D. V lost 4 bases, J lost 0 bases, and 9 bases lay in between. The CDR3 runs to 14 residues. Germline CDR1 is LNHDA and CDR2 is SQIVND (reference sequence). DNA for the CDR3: TGTGCCAGTAGTAGGAACAGCGCTAACTATGGCTACACCTTC. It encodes CASSRNSANYGYTF. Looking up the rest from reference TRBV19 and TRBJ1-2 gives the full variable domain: DGGITQSPKYLFRKEGQNVTLSCEQNLNHDAMYWYRQDPGQGLRLIYYSQIVNDFQKGDIAEGYSVSREKKESFPLTVTSAQKNPTAFYLCASSRNSANYGYTFGSGTRLTVV.

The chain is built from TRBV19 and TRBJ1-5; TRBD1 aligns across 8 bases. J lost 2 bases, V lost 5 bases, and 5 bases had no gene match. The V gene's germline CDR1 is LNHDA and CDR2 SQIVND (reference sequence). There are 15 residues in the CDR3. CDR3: CASSGLGQGNQPQHF. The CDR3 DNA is TGTGCCAGTAGTGGCCTGGGACAGGGCAATCAGCCCCAGCATTTT.

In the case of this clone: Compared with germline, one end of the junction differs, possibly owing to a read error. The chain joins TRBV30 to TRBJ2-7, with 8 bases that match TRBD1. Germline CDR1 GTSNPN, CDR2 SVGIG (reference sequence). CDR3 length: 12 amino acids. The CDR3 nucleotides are TGTGCCTGGGGGAGGCCCCCGGGACAGGTTCACTTC. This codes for CAWGRPPGQVHF.

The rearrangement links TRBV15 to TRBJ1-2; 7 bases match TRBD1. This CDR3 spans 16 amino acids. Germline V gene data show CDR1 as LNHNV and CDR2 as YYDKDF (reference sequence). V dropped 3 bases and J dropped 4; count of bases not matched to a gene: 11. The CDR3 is CATSRSGTATFYGYTF. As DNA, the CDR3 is TGTGCCACCAGCAGGTCCGGGACAGCGACTTTCTATGGCTACACCTTC.

The CDR3 loop reads CASSARRGSGADTQYF. CDR3 nucleotide sequence: TGTGCCAGCAGCGCCCGCAGGGGGTCGGGTGCAGATACGCAGTATTTT. The chain links TRBV7-8 to TRBJ2-3, with 7 nucleotides matching TRBD1. The CDR3 is 16 amino acids. Germline V lookup: CDR1 SGHVS, CDR2 FQNEAQ. The V segment lost 5 bases and the J segment 4 bases; nucleotides outside the gene matches: 12.

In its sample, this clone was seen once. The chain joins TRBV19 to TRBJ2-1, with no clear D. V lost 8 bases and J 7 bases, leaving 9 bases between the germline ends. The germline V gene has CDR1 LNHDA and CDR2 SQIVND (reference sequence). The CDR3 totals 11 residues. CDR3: CASWNGNEQFF. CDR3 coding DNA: TGTGCCAGTTGGAATGGTAATGAGCAGTTCTTC.

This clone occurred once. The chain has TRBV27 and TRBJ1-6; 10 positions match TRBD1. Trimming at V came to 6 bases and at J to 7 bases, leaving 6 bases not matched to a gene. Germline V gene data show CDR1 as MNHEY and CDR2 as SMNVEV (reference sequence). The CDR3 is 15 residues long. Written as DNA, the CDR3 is TGTGCCAGCAGGGGTACGGGACAGGGGAATTCACCCCTCCACTTT. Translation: CASRGTGQGNSPLHF.